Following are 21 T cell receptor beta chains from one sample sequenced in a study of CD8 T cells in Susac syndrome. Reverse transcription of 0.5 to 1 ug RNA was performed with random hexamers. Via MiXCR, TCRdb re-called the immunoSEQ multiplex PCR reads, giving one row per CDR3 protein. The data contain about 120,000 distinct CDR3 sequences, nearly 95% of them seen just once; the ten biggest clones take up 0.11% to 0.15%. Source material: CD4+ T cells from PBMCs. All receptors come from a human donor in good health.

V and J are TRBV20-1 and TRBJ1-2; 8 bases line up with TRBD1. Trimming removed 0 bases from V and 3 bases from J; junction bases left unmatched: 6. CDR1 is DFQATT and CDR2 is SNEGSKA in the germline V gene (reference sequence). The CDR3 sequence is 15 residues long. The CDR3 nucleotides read TGCAGTGCTAGAGATGTGAAGACAGGGGACTATGGCTACACCTTC. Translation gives CSARDVKTGDYGYTF.

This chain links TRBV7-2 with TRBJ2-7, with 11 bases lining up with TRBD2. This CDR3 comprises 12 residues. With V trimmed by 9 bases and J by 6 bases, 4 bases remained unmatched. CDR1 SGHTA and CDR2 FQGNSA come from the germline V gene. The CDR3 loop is CASSGRGFEQYF. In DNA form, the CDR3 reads TGTGCCAGTAGCGGGAGGGGGTTCGAGCAGTACTTC.

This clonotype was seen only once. CDR3 coding DNA: TGTGCCAGCAGTGAATACTACAGCACAGATACGCAGTATTTT. Translated, it gives CASSEYYSTDTQYF. The chain employs TRBV2 and TRBJ2-3, with unresolved D. Germline lookup yields CDR1 SNHLY and CDR2 FYNNEI. The CDR3 runs 14 residues. V lost 2 bases to trimming and J lost 0 bases, with 6 bases between them.

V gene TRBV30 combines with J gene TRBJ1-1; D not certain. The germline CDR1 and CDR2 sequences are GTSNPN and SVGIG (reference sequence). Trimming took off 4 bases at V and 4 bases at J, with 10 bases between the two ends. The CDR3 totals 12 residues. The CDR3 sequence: CAWTPGGTEAFF. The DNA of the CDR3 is TGTGCCTGGACGCCGGGTGGCACTGAAGCTTTCTTT.

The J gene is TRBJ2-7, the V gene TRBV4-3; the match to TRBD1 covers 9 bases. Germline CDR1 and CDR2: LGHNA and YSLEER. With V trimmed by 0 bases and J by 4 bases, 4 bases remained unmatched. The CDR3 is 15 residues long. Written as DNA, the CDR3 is TGCGCCAGCAGCCAAGACCGAGGGACAGGGTACGAGCAGTACTTC. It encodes CASSQDRGTGYEQYF.

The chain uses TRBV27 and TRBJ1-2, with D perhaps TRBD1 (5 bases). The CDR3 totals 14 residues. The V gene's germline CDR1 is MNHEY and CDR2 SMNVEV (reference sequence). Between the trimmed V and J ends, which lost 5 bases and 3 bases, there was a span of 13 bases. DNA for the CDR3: TGTGCCAGCAGTAACTTGGGGGACGACTATGGCTACACCTTC. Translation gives CASSNLGDDYGYTF.

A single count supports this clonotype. CDR3 amino acids: CASSLDGTGPYEQYF. The CDR3 DNA reads TGTGCCAGCAGCTTAGACGGGACAGGCCCGTACGAGCAGTACTTC. The genes are TRBV11-1 and TRBJ2-7, with 8 bases matching TRBD1. V lost 1 base to trimming and J lost 4 bases; unmatched junction nucleotides: 6. Germline-derived CDR1 and CDR2 are SGHAT and FQDESV (reference sequence). The CDR3 contains 15 residues.

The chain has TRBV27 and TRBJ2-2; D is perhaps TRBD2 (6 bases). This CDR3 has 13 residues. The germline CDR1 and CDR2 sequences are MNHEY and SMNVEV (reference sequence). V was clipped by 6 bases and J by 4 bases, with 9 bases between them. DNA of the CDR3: TGTGCCAGCAGAAGTAGCGGCACCGGGGAGCTGTTTTTT. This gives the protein CASRSSGTGELFF.

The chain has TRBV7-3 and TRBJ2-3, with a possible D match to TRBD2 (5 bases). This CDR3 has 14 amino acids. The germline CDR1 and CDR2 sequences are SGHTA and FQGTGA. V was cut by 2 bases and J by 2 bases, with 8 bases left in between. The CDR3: CASSLGENTDTQYF. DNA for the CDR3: TGTGCCAGCAGCTTAGGGGAGAACACAGATACGCAGTATTTT.

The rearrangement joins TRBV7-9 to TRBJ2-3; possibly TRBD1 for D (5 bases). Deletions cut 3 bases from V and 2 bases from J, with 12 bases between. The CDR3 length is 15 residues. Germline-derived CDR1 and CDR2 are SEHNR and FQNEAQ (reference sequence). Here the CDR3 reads CASSLVSGITDTQYF. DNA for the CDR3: TGTGCCAGCAGCTTGGTGTCAGGGATCACAGATACGCAGTATTTT.

The CDR3 nucleotides are TGCAGTGCTAGCCGCCAAGCCGGGGAGCTGTTTTTT. Amino acids: CSASRQAGELFF. The rearrangement joins TRBV20-1 to TRBJ2-2; no definite D call. There are 12 residues in the CDR3. From germline, CDR1 is DFQATT and CDR2 SNEGSKA (reference sequence). Trimming shortened V by 3 bases and J by 6 bases, and 8 bases separated the two germline ends.

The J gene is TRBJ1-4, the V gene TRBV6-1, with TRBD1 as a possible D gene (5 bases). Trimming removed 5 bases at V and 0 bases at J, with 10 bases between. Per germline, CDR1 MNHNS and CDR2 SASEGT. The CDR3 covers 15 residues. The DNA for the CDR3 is TGTGCCAGCAGTCAGGGAATTGCAACTAATGAAAAACTGTTTTTT. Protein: CASSQGIATNEKLFF.

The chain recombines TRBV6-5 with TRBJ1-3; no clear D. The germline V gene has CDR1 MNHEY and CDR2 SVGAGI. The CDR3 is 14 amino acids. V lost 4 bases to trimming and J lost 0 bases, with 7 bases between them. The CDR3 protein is CASSFRNSGNTIYF. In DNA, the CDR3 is TGTGCCAGCAGTTTTCGGAACTCTGGAAACACCATATATTTT.

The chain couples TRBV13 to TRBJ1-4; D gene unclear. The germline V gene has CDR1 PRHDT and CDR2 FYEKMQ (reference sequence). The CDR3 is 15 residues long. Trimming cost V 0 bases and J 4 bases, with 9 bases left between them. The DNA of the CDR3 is TGTGCCAGCAGCTTAGGGTATGATGGTAATGAAAAACTGTTTTTT. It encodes CASSLGYDGNEKLFF.

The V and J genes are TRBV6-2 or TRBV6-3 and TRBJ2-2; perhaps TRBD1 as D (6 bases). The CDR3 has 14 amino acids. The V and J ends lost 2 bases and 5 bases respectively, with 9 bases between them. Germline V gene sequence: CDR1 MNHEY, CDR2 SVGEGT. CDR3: CASSYGGGTGELFF. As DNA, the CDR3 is TGTGCCAGCAGTTACGGGGGCGGTACCGGGGAGCTGTTTTTT.

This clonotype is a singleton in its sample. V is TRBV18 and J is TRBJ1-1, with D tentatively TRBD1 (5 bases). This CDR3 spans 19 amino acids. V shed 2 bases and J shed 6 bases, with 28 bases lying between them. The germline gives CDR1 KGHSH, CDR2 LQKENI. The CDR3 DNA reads TGTGCCAGCTCACCAAGGCCACCGGGACCACGCTTTAAGGCTCCTGAAGCTTTCTTT. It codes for CASSPRPPGPRFKAPEAFF.

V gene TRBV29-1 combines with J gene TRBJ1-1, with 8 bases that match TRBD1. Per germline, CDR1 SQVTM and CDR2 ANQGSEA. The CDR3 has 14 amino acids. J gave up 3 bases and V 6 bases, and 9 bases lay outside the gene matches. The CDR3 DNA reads TGCAGCGTCGTACCAGACAGGGGTTACACTGAAGCTTTCTTT. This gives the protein CSVVPDRGYTEAFF.

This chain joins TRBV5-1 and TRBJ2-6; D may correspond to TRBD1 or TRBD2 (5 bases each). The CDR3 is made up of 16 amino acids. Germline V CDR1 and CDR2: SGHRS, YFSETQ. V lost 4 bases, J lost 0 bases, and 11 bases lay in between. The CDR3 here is CASSPGPSSGANVLTF. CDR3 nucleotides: TGCGCCAGCAGCCCGGGACCTTCCTCTGGGGCCAACGTCCTGACTTTC.

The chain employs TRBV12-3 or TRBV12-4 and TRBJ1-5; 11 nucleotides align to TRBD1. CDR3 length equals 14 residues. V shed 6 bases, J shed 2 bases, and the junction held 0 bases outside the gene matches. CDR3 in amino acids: CASRGQGGNQPQHF. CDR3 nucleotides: TGTGCCAGCAGGGGACAGGGGGGCAATCAGCCCCAGCATTTT.

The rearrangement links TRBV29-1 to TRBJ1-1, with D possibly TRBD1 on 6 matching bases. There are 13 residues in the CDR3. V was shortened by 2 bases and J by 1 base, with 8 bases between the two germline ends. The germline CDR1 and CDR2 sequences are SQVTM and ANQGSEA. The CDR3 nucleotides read TGCAGCGTTGAAAGGGACAAGAACACTGAAGCTTTCTTT. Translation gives CSVERDKNTEAFF. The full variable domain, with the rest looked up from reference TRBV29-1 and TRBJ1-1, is SAVISQKPSRDICQRGTSLTIQCQVDSQVTMMFWYRQQPGQSLTLIATANQGSEATYESGFVIDKFPISRPNLTFSTLTVSNMSPEDSSIYLCSVERDKNTEAFFGQGTRLTVV.

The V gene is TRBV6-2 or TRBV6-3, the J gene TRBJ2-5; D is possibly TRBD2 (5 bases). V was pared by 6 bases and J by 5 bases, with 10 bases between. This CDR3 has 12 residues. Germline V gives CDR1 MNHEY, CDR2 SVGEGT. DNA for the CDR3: TGTGCCAGCAGAAGGACTGGGGAGACCCAGTACTTC. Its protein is CASRRTGETQYF.